Following are 19 T cell receptor beta chains from one sample sequenced in a study of blood T cell repertoires in COVID-19. TCRdb's table, derived via immunoSEQ multiplex PCR, lists solely in-frame clones and lacks some. This table holds around 300,000 clones, roughly nine tenths found once. The sequenced sample was PBMCs or T cells enriched from blood (not recorded which). The receptors stem from a woman aged 55-75 years who had recovered from COVID-19.

This clone appeared once. CDR3 in amino acids: CASSFRRGGQGALGSYNEQFF. The CDR3 DNA reads as TGTGCCAGCAGCTTCAGACGCGGGGGACAGGGGGCGTTGGGCTCCTACAATGAGCAGTTCTTC. The chain uses TRBV9 and TRBJ2-1; 12 bases fit TRBD1. Germline CDR1 is SGDLS and CDR2 is YYNGEE. Trimming at V came to 4 bases and at J to 0 bases, leaving 17 bases not matched to a gene. The CDR3 covers 21 residues.

This clone turned up a few times. The chain employs TRBV3-1 (or the pseudogene TRBV3-2) and TRBJ1-6; unclear D gene. This CDR3 is 16 amino acids long. Germline V gives CDR1 LGHDT, CDR2 YNNKEL (reference sequence). V lost 1 base to trimming and J lost 4 bases, with 11 bases between them. CDR3 sequence: CASSQGAAYYNSPLHF. The CDR3 DNA sequence: TGTGCCAGCAGCCAAGGGGCAGCCTATTATAATTCACCCCTCCACTTT.

V and J are TRBV27 and TRBJ1-2; D possibly corresponds to TRBD1 (5 bases). Trimming shortened V by 5 bases and J by 7 bases, and 20 bases separated the two germline ends. The CDR3 has 15 residues. Germline V gene lookup returns CDR1 MNHEY and CDR2 SMNVEV (reference sequence). The CDR3 DNA reads TGTGCCAGCAGTCCCCAGACAGATTTGGGAAGTGGCTACACCTTC. This sequence encodes CASSPQTDLGSGYTF.

V usage is TRBV4-1 and J usage is TRBJ2-7; 11 bases match TRBD1. CDR1 is MGHRA and CDR2 is YSYEKL in the germline V gene. The CDR3 runs to 15 residues. The V gene end was trimmed by 0 bases and the J gene end by 2 bases; junction bases not matched to a gene: 0. The CDR3 DNA reads TGCGCCAGCAGCCAAGAGGGACAGGGGGCCTACGAGCAGTACTTC. Translated, it gives CASSQEGQGAYEQYF.

The chain carries TRBV7-9 and TRBJ2-7; the match to TRBD1 covers 9 bases. V gave up 4 bases and J gave up 5 bases; unmatched junction bases: 9. The CDR3 is 15 residues long. Germline V gives CDR1 SEHNR, CDR2 FQNEAQ (reference sequence). CDR3 DNA sequence: TGTGCCAGCAGCTCCCGGGACAGGGTGGGACACGAGCAGTACTTC. Translating gives CASSSRDRVGHEQYF.

The chain carries TRBV7-3 and TRBJ1-1; D possibly corresponds to TRBD1 (5 bases). The CDR3 consists of 14 residues. Germline lookup yields CDR1 SGHTA and CDR2 FQGTGA. V was trimmed by 2 bases and J by 0 bases, leaving 7 bases between them. CDR3 in amino acids: CASSLGQVNTEAFF. DNA for the CDR3: TGTGCCAGCAGCTTAGGACAAGTGAACACTGAAGCTTTCTTT.

The V gene is TRBV5-6, the J gene TRBJ2-4; D is unclear. Looked up from germline, CDR1 is SGHDT and CDR2 is YYEEEE. This CDR3 spans 15 amino acids. The germline V and J ends were trimmed by 3 bases and 1 base, with 11 bases remaining between them. CDR3 region: CASSSGSFAKNIQYF. CDR3 DNA: TGTGCCAGCAGCTCTGGCAGTTTCGCCAAAAACATTCAGTACTTC.

DNA of the CDR3: TGTGCCAGCAGCATTACGGACGGAGGTGGAGATACGCAGTATTTT. Protein sequence: CASSITDGGGDTQYF. V and J are TRBV7-3 and TRBJ2-3; tentative D call: TRBD2 (5 bases). V shed 5 bases and J shed 5 bases, with 17 bases lying between them. CDR3 size: 15 residues. Looked up from germline, CDR1 is SGHTA and CDR2 is FQGTGA.

This clone showed up just a few times. CDR3 coding DNA: TGTGCCAGCAGCTTAGGACAGGGGATACGGGAGCAGTACTTC. Residues: CASSLGQGIREQYF. The V call is TRBV7-9, the J call TRBJ2-7, with 8 bases matching TRBD1. Germline V gene lookup returns CDR1 SEHNR and CDR2 FQNEAQ (reference sequence). The CDR3 is 14 amino acids. Trimming cost V 1 base and J 7 bases; bases outside gene matches: 6.

This clone has only one observation. This rearrangement joins TRBV19 to TRBJ2-2, with TRBD1 as a possible D gene (5 bases). The CDR3 runs 14 residues. The germline CDR1 and CDR2 sequences are LNHDA and SQIVND (reference sequence). The V and J ends lost 7 bases and 0 bases respectively, with 9 bases between them. The CDR3 region has the DNA TGTGCCAGTATTCAGACAGCGAACACCGGGGAGCTGTTTTTT. It codes for CASIQTANTGELFF. Combining the CDR3 with reference TRBV19 and TRBJ2-2 gives the whole variable domain DGGITQSPKYLFRKEGQNVTLSCEQNLNHDAMYWYRQDPGQGLRLIYYSQIVNDFQKGDIAEGYSVSREKKESFPLTVTSAQKNPTAFYLCASIQTANTGELFFGEGSRLTVL.

The count of this clone is one. This rearrangement joins TRBV27 to TRBJ1-2; 7 nucleotides match TRBD1. The trim removed 6 bases at V and 6 bases at J, leaving 13 bases unmatched. The CDR3 covers 15 residues. Germline V gives CDR1 MNHEY, CDR2 SMNVEV (reference sequence). CDR3 residues: CASSLMPGQAHGYTF. The CDR3 nucleotides read TGTGCCAGCAGCCTCATGCCCGGACAGGCCCATGGCTACACCTTC.

The chain links TRBV7-9 to TRBJ1-1; 7 positions match TRBD1. The germline V gene encodes CDR1 SEHNR and CDR2 FQNEAQ (reference sequence). The CDR3 has 12 amino acids. The J segment lost 10 bases and the V segment lost 5 bases, leaving 7 bases of the junction unmatched. CDR3 in amino acids: CASSVGQVAAFF. Written as DNA, the CDR3 is TGTGCCAGCAGCGTAGGACAGGTAGCAGCTTTCTTT.

V and J are TRBV5-1 and TRBJ2-1, with D maybe TRBD1 (5 bases). The CDR3 spans 15 residues. The ends were cut back, 0 bases at V and 1 base at J, with 8 bases in the middle. In germline, CDR1 is SGHRS, CDR2 YFSETQ. The CDR3 sequence: CASSLGTGSYNEQFF. Written as DNA, the CDR3 is TGCGCCAGCAGCTTGGGAACAGGTTCCTACAATGAGCAGTTCTTC.

This clone was observed a single time. The V call is TRBV7-9, the J call TRBJ2-5; 8 bases match TRBD2. CDR3 size: 15 residues. Germline trimming cut 5 bases from V and 2 bases from J; bases unmatched to any gene: 7. Germline loops: CDR1 SEHNR, CDR2 FQNEAQ (reference sequence). The CDR3: CASSLSGGLQETQYF. Here the CDR3 DNA reads TGTGCCAGCAGCCTCAGCGGGGGATTACAAGAGACCCAGTACTTC.

The chain employs TRBV19 and TRBJ2-3; 7 nucleotides agree with TRBD2. The CDR3 consists of 14 residues. V gave up 5 bases and J gave up 1 base; unmatched junction bases: 3. Germline V gives CDR1 LNHDA, CDR2 SQIVND (reference sequence). CDR3 coding DNA: TGTGCCAGTAGTGTTCTAGCGGGCACAGATACGCAGTATTTT. Its translation is CASSVLAGTDTQYF.

The chain is built from TRBV20-1 and TRBJ2-2; perhaps TRBD2 as D (5 bases). The CDR3 covers 13 residues. Germline V gives CDR1 DFQATT, CDR2 SNEGSKA (reference sequence). V dropped 3 bases and J dropped 2 bases, with 7 bases sitting between them. The CDR3 sequence: CSASSANTGELFF. The CDR3 nucleotides read TGCAGTGCTAGTAGCGCCAACACCGGGGAGCTGTTTTTT.

The chain joins TRBV6-5 to TRBJ2-7, with a possible D match to TRBD1 (5 bases). The CDR3 consists of 13 residues. Germline V CDR1 and CDR2: MNHEY, SVGAGI. V was pared by 4 bases and J by 2 bases, with 9 bases between. DNA of the CDR3: TGTGCCAGCAGTTCAGGGTACCCCTACGAGCAGTACTTC. Amino acids: CASSSGYPYEQYF.

The chain couples TRBV21-1 to TRBJ2-5; the table's TRBD2 call for D was not verified on the DNA. TRBV21-1 is reported as a pseudogene. The CDR3 loop spans 12 amino acids. DNA of the CDR3: TGTGCCAGCAGGTCCCGGGGGGAGACCCAGTACTTC. Protein product: CASRSRGETQYF.

V and J are TRBV19 and TRBJ2-1; 7 bases match TRBD2. The CDR3 loop spans 15 amino acids. From germline, CDR1 is LNHDA and CDR2 SQIVND (reference sequence). The V gene end was trimmed by 5 bases and the J gene end by 1 base; junction bases not matched to a gene: 5. Written as DNA, the CDR3 is TGTGCCAGTAGTGTTCGCGGGGGATCCTACAATGAGCAGTTCTTC. Its translation: CASSVRGGSYNEQFF. Full variable domain (missing parts from reference TRBV19 and TRBJ2-1): DGGITQSPKYLFRKEGQNVTLSCEQNLNHDAMYWYRQDPGQGLRLIYYSQIVNDFQKGDIAEGYSVSREKKESFPLTVTSAQKNPTAFYLCASSVRGGSYNEQFFGPGTRLTVL.